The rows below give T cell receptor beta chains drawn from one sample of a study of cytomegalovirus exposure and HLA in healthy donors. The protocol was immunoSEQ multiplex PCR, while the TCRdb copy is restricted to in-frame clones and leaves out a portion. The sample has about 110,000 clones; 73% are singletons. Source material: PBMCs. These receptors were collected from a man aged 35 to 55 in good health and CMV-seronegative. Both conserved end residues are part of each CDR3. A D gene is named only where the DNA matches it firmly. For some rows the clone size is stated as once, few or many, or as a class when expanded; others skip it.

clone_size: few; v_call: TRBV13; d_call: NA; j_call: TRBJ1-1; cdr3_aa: CASSLEVRGEAFF; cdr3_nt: TGTGCCAGCAGCTTAGAGGTCAGGGGTGAAGCTTTCTTT
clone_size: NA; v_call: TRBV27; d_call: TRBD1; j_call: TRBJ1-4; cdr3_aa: CASSEQGPYEKLFF; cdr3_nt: TGTGCCAGCAGTGAACAGGGGCCCTATGAAAAACTGTTTTTT
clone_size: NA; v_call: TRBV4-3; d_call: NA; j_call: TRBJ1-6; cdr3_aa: CASSQLDRRFNSPLHF; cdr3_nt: TGCGCCAGCAGCCAACTCGACAGACGGTTTAATTCACCCCTCCACTTT
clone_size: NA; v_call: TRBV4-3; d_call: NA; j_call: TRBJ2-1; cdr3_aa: CASSQDNNEQFF; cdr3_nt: TGCGCCAGCAGCCAAGACAACAATGAGCAGTTCTTC
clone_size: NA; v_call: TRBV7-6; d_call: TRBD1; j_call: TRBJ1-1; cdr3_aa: CASSLRDRENTEAFF; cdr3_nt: TGTGCCAGCAGCTTAAGGGACAGGGAGAACACTGAAGCTTTCTTT
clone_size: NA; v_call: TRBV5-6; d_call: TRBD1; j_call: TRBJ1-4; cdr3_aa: CASSYTGGNEKLFF; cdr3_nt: TGTGCCAGCAGCTACACAGGGGGGAATGAAAAACTGTTTTTT
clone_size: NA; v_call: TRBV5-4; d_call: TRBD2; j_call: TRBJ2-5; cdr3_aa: CASSSPPGGQETQYF; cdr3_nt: TGTGCCAGCAGCTCTCCGCCGGGGGGACAAGAGACCCAGTACTTC
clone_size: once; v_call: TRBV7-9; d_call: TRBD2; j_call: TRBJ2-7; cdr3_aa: CASSGGGYYEQYF; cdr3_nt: TGTGCCAGCAGCGGCGGGGGGTACTACGAGCAGTACTTC
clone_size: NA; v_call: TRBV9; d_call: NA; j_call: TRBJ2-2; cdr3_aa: CASSVNPGKGTGELFF; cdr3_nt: TGTGCCAGCAGCGTCAACCCGGGAAAAGGCACCGGGGAGCTGTTTTTT
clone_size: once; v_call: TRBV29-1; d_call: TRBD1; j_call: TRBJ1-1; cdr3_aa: CSVRQGRNMNTEAFF; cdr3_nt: TGCAGCGTAAGACAGGGCAGGAATATGAACACTGAAGCTTTCTTT
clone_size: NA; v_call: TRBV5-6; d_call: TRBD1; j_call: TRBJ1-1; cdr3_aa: CASRPGTGTTEAFF; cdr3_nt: TGTGCCAGCAGACCGGGGACAGGGACCACTGAAGCTTTCTTT
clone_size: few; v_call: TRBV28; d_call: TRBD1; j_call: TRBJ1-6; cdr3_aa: CASSYPGQDQNSPLHF; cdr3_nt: TGTGCCAGCAGTTATCCCGGACAGGATCAAAATTCACCCCTCCACTTT
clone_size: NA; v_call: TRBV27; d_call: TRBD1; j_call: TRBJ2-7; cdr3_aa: CASSPHAGQGSRKQYF; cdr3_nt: TGTGCCAGCAGTCCCCACGCGGGACAGGGGTCTAGAAAGCAGTACTTC
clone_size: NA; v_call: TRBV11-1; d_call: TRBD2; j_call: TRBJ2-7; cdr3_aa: CASSREGGGAYEQYF; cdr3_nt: TGTGCCAGCAGCAGAGAGGGCGGGGGGGCCTACGAGCAGTACTTC
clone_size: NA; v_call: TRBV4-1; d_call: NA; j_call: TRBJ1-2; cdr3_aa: CASSATGLLLTSYYGYTF; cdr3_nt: TGCGCCAGCAGCGCCACGGGTTTACTCCTTACCTCCTACTATGGCTACACCTTC
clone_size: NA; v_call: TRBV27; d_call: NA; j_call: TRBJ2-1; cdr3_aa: CASKTGVTLGNEQFF; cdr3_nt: TGTGCCAGCAAGACGGGGGTTACCCTCGGCAATGAGCAGTTCTTC
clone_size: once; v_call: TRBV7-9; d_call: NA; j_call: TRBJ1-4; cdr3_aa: CASSRRVATNEKLFF; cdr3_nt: TGTGCCAGCAGTCGGAGGGTTGCAACTAATGAAAAACTGTTTTTT
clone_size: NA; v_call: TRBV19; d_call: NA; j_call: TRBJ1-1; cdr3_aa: CASRGPGQQSNTEAFF; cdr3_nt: TGTGCCAGTAGGGGACCGGGACAACAGAGTAACACTGAAGCTTTCTTT
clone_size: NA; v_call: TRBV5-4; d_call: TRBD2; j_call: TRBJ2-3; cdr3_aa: CASSSPSGGPLRTDTQYF; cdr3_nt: TGTGCCAGCAGCTCCCCTAGCGGGGGGCCCTTGCGCACAGATACGCAGTATTTT
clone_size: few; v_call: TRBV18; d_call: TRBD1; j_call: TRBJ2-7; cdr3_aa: CASSWDRVDEQYF; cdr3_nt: TGTGCCAGCTCATGGGACAGGGTGGACGAGCAGTACTTC
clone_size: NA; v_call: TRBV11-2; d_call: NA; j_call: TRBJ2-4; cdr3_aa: CASSLGGGLGNIQYF; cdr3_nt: TGTGCCAGCAGCTTAGGGGGGGGCTTAGGTAACATTCAGTACTTC
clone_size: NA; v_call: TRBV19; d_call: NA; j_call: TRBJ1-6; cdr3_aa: CASSIVSLQVGSETPLHF; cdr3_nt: TGTGCCAGTAGTATCGTTTCGCTACAGGTCGGGTCGGAGACACCCCTCCACTTT
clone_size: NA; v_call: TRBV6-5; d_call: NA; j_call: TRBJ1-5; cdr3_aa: CASRHREGQPQHF; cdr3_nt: TGTGCCAGCAGACACAGGGAGGGCCAGCCCCAGCATTTT
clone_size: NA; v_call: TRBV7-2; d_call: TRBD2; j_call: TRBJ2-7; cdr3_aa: CASSFGGGGEQYF; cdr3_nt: TGTGCCAGCAGCTTCGGCGGGGGAGGAGAGCAGTACTTC
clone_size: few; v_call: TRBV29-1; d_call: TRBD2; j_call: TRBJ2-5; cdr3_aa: CSAEGPSGGLGTQYF; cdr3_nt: TGCAGCGCCGAAGGTCCTAGCGGGGGGCTGGGGACCCAGTACTTC
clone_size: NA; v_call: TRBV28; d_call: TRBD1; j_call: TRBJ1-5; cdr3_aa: CASSWGQSNQPQHF; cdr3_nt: TGTGCCAGCAGTTGGGGACAGAGCAATCAGCCCCAGCATTTT
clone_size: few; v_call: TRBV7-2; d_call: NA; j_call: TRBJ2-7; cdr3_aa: CASSLGRRVHEQYF; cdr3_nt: TGTGCCAGCAGCTTAGGGAGGAGGGTCCACGAGCAGTACTTC
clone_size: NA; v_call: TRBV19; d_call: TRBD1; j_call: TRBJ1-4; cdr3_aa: CASSEQGLGRLFF; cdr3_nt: TGTGCCAGTAGTGAACAGGGGCTCGGACGACTGTTTTTT
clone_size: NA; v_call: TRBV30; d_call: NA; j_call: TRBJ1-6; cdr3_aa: CAWRGGGDSPLHF; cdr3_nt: TGTGCCTGGAGGGGTGGGGGGGATTCACCCCTCCACTTT
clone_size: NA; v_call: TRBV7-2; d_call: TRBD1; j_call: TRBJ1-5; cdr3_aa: CASSLVTGTVPPNQPQHF; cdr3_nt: TGTGCCAGCAGCTTAGTCACCGGGACAGTCCCACCAAATCAGCCCCAGCATTTT
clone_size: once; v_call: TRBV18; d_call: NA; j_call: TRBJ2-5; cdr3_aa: CASSPYDTQETQYF; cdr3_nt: TGTGCCAGCTCACCCTATGACACCCAAGAGACCCAGTACTTC
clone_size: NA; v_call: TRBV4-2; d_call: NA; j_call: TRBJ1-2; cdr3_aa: CASTPGGVKGYTF; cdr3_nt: TGTGCCAGCACGCCGGGAGGGGTTAAAGGCTACACCTTC
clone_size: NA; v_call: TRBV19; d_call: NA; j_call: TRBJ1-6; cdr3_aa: CASSRQTGSSYNSPLHF; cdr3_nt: TGTGCCAGTAGTAGACAGACAGGAAGCTCCTATAATTCACCCCTCCACTTT
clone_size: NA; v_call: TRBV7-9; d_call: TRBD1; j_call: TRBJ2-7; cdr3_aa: CASSGKTGPSYEQYF; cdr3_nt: TGTGCCAGCAGCGGTAAGACAGGGCCCTCCTACGAGCAGTACTTC
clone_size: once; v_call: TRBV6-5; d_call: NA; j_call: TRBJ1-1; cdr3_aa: CASSGYRANTEAFF; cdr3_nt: TGTGCCAGCAGTGGCTACAGGGCGAACACTGAAGCTTTCTTT
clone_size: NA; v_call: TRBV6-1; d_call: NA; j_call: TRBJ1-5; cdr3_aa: CASSVYGDSNQPQHF; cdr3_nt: TGTGCCAGCAGCGTCTACGGGGATAGCAATCAGCCCCAGCATTTT
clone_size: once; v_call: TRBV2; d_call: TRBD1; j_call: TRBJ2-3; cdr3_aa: CASRGPGTESTDTQYF; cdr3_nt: TGTGCCAGCAGGGGCCCCGGGACAGAGTCCACAGATACGCAGTATTTT
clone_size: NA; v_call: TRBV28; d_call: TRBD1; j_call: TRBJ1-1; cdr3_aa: CATNQGAGKAFF; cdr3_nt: TGTGCCACCAACCAGGGGGCGGGGAAAGCTTTCTTT
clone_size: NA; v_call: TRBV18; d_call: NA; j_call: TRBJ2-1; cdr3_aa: CASSPIGGGSTYNEQFF; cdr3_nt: TGTGCCAGCTCACCAATCGGCGGCGGTTCGACCTACAATGAGCAGTTCTTC
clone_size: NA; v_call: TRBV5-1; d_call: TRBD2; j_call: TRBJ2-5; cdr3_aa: CASSRDTSGGASGETQYF; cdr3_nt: TGCGCCAGCAGCCGGGATACTAGCGGGGGGGCCTCGGGAGAGACCCAGTACTTC
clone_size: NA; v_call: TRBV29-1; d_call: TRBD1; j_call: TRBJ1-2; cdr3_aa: CSVEWSTGGAGSASGYTF; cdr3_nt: TGCAGCGTTGAATGGTCGACAGGGGGCGCCGGTAGCGCGTCCGGCTACACCTTC
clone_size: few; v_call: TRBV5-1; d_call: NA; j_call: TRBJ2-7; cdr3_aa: CASSLGGRGGLVEQYF; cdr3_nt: TGCGCCAGCAGCTTGGGAGGGCGTGGGGGACTTGTCGAGCAGTACTTC
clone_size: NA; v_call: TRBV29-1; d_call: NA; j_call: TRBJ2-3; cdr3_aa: CSVRRGQSENTQYF; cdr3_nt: TGCAGCGTTCGTAGGGGTCAGAGTGAGAATACGCAGTATTTT
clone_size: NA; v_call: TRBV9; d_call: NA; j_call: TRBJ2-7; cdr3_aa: CASSVGGSTHEQYF; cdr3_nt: TGTGCCAGCAGCGTTGGGGGCTCAACCCACGAGCAGTACTTC
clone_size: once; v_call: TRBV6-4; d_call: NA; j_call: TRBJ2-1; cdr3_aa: CASSVEGANEQFF; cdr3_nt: TGTGCCAGCAGTGTAGAAGGGGCCAATGAGCAGTTCTTC